These 28 T cell receptor beta chains came from one sample sequenced in a study of cytomegalovirus exposure and HLA in healthy donors. Produced via immunoSEQ multiplex PCR; TCRdb's table is partial and in-frame only. The sample carries 130,000 to 150,000 clones, roughly 89% recorded once. Sequencing was done on a sample of PBMCs. The origin of the receptors is a woman younger than 35 in good health and CMV-seropositive.

The chain joins TRBV6-5 to TRBJ1-3; no clear D gene. This CDR3 contains 16 residues. V was shortened by 2 bases and J by 0 bases, with 11 bases between the two germline ends. Germline CDR1 MNHEY, CDR2 SVGAGI. CDR3 in DNA: TGTGCCAGCAGTTACGCCGCGACAATCTCTGGAAACACCATATATTTT. Its protein is CASSYAATISGNTIYF.

The V gene is TRBV6-6, the J gene TRBJ1-1, with 7 positions matching TRBD1. CDR3 size: 14 residues. Trimming removed 2 bases from V and 4 bases from J; junction bases left unmatched: 4. Germline CDR1 and CDR2: MNHNY and SVGAGI (reference sequence). Here the CDR3 DNA reads TGTGCCAGCAGTTACACAGCAGGGGGCACTGAAGCTTTCTTT. This gives the protein CASSYTAGGTEAFF.

This clone was detected once. V is TRBV2 and J is TRBJ2-7, with TRBD1 as a possible D gene (7 bases). Germline CDR1 is SNHLY and CDR2 is FYNNEI. The CDR3 extends over 13 amino acids. Trimming removed 2 bases from V and 7 bases from J, with 12 bases in between. In DNA, the CDR3 is TGTGCCAGCAGTGAACCGCCAGGGGGGGAGCAGTACTTC. Translated: CASSEPPGGEQYF.

The CDR3 nucleotides read TGCGCCAGCAGCCACCTCATAGGTCAAGCGGACAATGAGCAGTTCTTC. It is translated as CASSHLIGQADNEQFF. V and J are TRBV4-3 and TRBJ2-1; tentatively, D is TRBD2 (5 bases). The CDR3 consists of 16 residues. Germline-derived CDR1 and CDR2 are LGHNA and YSLEER. Between the trimmed V and J ends, which lost 3 bases and 5 bases, there was a span of 17 bases.

The V call is TRBV10-3, the J call TRBJ1-2, with a possible D match to TRBD1 (5 bases). Trimming shortened V by 2 bases and J by 3 bases, and 22 bases separated the two germline ends. The CDR3 covers 18 residues. The V gene's germline CDR1 is ENHRY and CDR2 SYGVKD. As DNA, the CDR3 is TGTGCCATCAGTGAGCCTGTGGGAGGGACGGAGGCCCACTATGGCTACACCTTC. Translated: CAISEPVGGTEAHYGYTF.

The rearrangement joins TRBV29-1 to TRBJ1-1; D is uncertain. Trimming pared 5 bases from V and 4 bases from J, leaving 11 bases between. In germline, CDR1 is SQVTM, CDR2 ANQGSEA. CDR3 length equals 12 residues. Written as DNA, the CDR3 is TGCAGCGTTAGGCTTAGCGGCACTGAAGCTTTCTTT. This codes for CSVRLSGTEAFF.

The rearrangement joins TRBV27 to TRBJ2-7, with D possibly being TRBD1 (5 bases). Trimming took 2 bases from V and 7 from J, leaving 9 bases between them. Germline V lookup: CDR1 MNHEY, CDR2 SMNVEV (reference sequence). CDR3 length: 12 residues. This chain's CDR3 is CASSLPRAEQYF. Here the CDR3 DNA reads TGTGCCAGCAGTTTACCCAGGGCAGAGCAGTACTTC.

The chain joins TRBV18 to TRBJ1-1; 7 bases line up with TRBD1. V lost 3 bases, J lost 1 base, and 2 bases stayed unmatched. Germline-derived CDR1 and CDR2 are KGHSH and LQKENI. The CDR3 covers 14 residues. CDR3 nucleotides: TGTGCCAGCTCACCGGGACAGAAGAACACTGAAGCTTTCTTT. Amino acid sequence: CASSPGQKNTEAFF.

The chain has TRBV2 and TRBJ1-1, with 9 nucleotides matching TRBD1. Trimming at V came to 7 bases and at J to 1 base, leaving 4 bases not matched to a gene. CDR1 and CDR2 (germline): SNHLY, FYNNEI. The CDR3 totals 14 residues. CDR3 sequence reads: CASTMGQGNTEAFF. The CDR3 DNA is TGTGCCAGCACCATGGGACAGGGGAACACTGAAGCTTTCTTT.

The V and J genes are TRBV30 and TRBJ2-1; 9 bases align to TRBD2. Germline CDR1 and CDR2: GTSNPN and SVGIG (reference sequence). J was trimmed by 4 bases and V by 5 bases; bases with no gene match: 21. The CDR3 has 19 amino acids. CDR3 residues: CAWAPRGSGGPIPYNEQFF. The CDR3, as DNA: TGTGCCTGGGCCCCCCGGGGTAGCGGGGGCCCCATCCCTTACAATGAGCAGTTCTTC.

The chain employs TRBV4-1 and TRBJ1-1; 8 bases agree with TRBD1. Germline V gene lookup returns CDR1 MGHRA and CDR2 YSYEKL. The length of the CDR3 is 15 residues. The V gene end was trimmed by 1 base and the J gene end by 5 bases; junction bases not matched to a gene: 6. The CDR3 sequence is CASSQVHQGATEAFF. CDR3 sequence (DNA): TGCGCCAGCAGCCAAGTCCATCAGGGGGCGACTGAAGCTTTCTTT.

V gene TRBV11-3 combines with J gene TRBJ1-1, with unresolved D. Germline V gene sequence: CDR1 SGHNT, CDR2 YENEEA. This CDR3 has 13 residues. Trimming removed 5 bases at V and 3 bases at J, with 10 bases between. CDR3 residues: CASSLQTDTEAFF. The DNA of the CDR3 is TGTGCCAGCAGCCTGCAAACGGACACTGAAGCTTTCTTT.

The genes are TRBV30 and TRBJ1-2; D ambiguous. The CDR3 has 14 residues. Germline V gene data show CDR1 as GTSNPN and CDR2 as SVGIG (reference sequence). V lost 2 bases and J 4 bases, leaving 14 bases between the germline ends. CDR3 residues: CAWSRPPRGYGYTF. The CDR3 DNA reads as TGTGCCTGGAGTAGGCCTCCCCGGGGCTATGGCTACACCTTC.

The CDR3: CASSLALDRGTDTQYF. The CDR3 region has the DNA TGTGCCAGCAGCTTAGCTCTTGACAGGGGCACAGATACGCAGTATTTT. The chain employs TRBV7-6 and TRBJ2-3; 7 nucleotides align to TRBD1. The V and J ends lost 0 bases and 1 base, in that order; junction bases with no gene match: 4. The CDR3 is 16 amino acids. CDR1 SGHVS and CDR2 FNYEAQ come from the germline V gene.

This clone was found once. The chain carries TRBV5-4 and TRBJ2-2; unclear D gene. The germline V and J ends were trimmed by 1 base and 4 bases, with 17 bases remaining between them. The CDR3 extends over 17 amino acids. Germline V gene lookup returns CDR1 SGHNT and CDR2 YYREEE (reference sequence). This chain's CDR3 is CASSLPGKESSTGELFF. CDR3 in DNA: TGTGCCAGCAGCTTGCCAGGAAAGGAATCGAGCACCGGGGAGCTGTTTTTT. The whole variable domain, remainder taken from reference TRBV5-4 and TRBJ2-2, is ETGVTQSPTHLIKTRGQQVTLRCSSQSGHNTVSWYQQALGQGPQFIFQYYREEENGRGNFPPRFSGLQFPNYSSELNVNALELDDSALYLCASSLPGKESSTGELFFGEGSRLTVL.

V gene TRBV6-6 combines with J gene TRBJ2-1; D unresolved. CDR1 is MNHNY, CDR2 SVGAGI, per germline (reference sequence). V was clipped by 2 bases and J by 2 bases, with 10 bases between them. The CDR3 contains 15 residues. This CDR3 reads CASSYGDPTYNEQFF. The CDR3 DNA reads as TGTGCCAGCAGTTACGGAGACCCAACCTACAATGAGCAGTTCTTC.

This chain joins TRBV7-9 and TRBJ1-2, with D possibly TRBD1 on 6 matching bases. In germline, CDR1 is SEHNR, CDR2 FQNEAQ (reference sequence). The CDR3 runs to 16 residues. V gave up 2 bases and J gave up 8 bases, with 21 bases separating them. The CDR3 sequence is CASSLSLIHRAGGYTF. For the CDR3, the DNA is TGTGCCAGCAGCTTATCCCTCATACACAGGGCGGGCGGCTACACCTTC.

The chain uses TRBV7-9 and TRBJ2-3; D might be TRBD1 (6 bases). Trimming pared 4 bases from V and 5 bases from J, leaving 22 bases between. Germline lookup yields CDR1 SEHNR and CDR2 FQNEAQ (reference sequence). This CDR3 is 17 amino acids long. CDR3 sequence (DNA): TGTGCCAGCAGCTCAATACCACCAGCGCCGGGACAAGATACGCAGTATTTT. This sequence encodes CASSSIPPAPGQDTQYF.

This chain connects TRBV10-3 to TRBJ2-2, with 12 bases matching TRBD2. The germline V gene has CDR1 ENHRY and CDR2 SYGVKD. The CDR3 loop spans 17 amino acids. V dropped 5 bases and J dropped 7; count of bases not matched to a gene: 11. In DNA form, the CDR3 reads TGTGCCATCAGTAAATCATCTAGCGGGGGGGCCGTCGGGGAGCTGTTTTTT. Its protein is CAISKSSSGGAVGELFF.

The J gene is TRBJ2-1, the V gene TRBV7-9; weak D call: TRBD2 (6 bases). Trimming removed 8 bases from V and 7 bases from J, with 12 bases in between. CDR3 length: 12 residues. Germline V CDR1 and CDR2: SEHNR, FQNEAQ (reference sequence). The CDR3 is CASGYRENEQFF. CDR3 DNA: TGTGCCAGCGGGTACCGGGAGAATGAGCAGTTCTTC.

V usage is TRBV9 and J usage is TRBJ2-7; D perhaps matches TRBD1 (5 bases). The germline V gene has CDR1 SGDLS and CDR2 YYNGEE. The CDR3 spans 13 residues. V lost 2 bases to trimming and J lost 5 bases, with 11 bases between them. The CDR3 DNA reads as TGTGCCAGCAGCGTTGGGCAGGGTAACGAGCAGTACTTC. Amino acid sequence: CASSVGQGNEQYF. Looking up the rest from reference TRBV9 and TRBJ2-7 gives the full variable domain: DSGVTQTPKHLITATGQRVTLRCSPRSGDLSVYWYQQSLDQGLQFLIQYYNGEERAKGNILERFSAQQFPDLHSELNLSSLELGDSALYFCASSVGQGNEQYFGPGTRLTVT.

V gene TRBV4-2 combines with J gene TRBJ1-2, with a possible D match to TRBD1 (5 bases). The germline gives CDR1 LGHNA, CDR2 YNFKEQ. The CDR3 has 16 residues. V lost 0 bases, J lost 4 bases, and 15 bases lay in between. The DNA for the CDR3 is TGTGCCAGCAGCCAAGAAGGGCAGGGAAGGACCTATGGCTACACCTTC. Translating gives CASSQEGQGRTYGYTF.

The V gene is TRBV30, the J gene TRBJ2-7; possibly TRBD1 for D (6 bases). Trimming cost V 5 bases and J 3 bases, with 8 bases left between them. This CDR3 spans 11 amino acids. Germline V gene lookup returns CDR1 GTSNPN and CDR2 SVGIG (reference sequence). Here the CDR3 DNA reads TGTGCCTGGGGCAGGGGCTACGAGCAGTACTTC. It encodes CAWGRGYEQYF.

The genes are TRBV9 and TRBJ2-3, with a possible D match to TRBD2 (6 bases). From germline, CDR1 is SGDLS and CDR2 YYNGEE. Trimming took off 2 bases at V and 0 bases at J, with 10 bases between the two ends. This CDR3 spans 15 amino acids. The CDR3 DNA reads TGTGCCAGCAGCGTCGGAGGGATAAGCACAGATACGCAGTATTTT. Its protein is CASSVGGISTDTQYF. Combining the CDR3 with reference TRBV9 and TRBJ2-3 gives the whole variable domain DSGVTQTPKHLITATGQRVTLRCSPRSGDLSVYWYQQSLDQGLQFLIQYYNGEERAKGNILERFSAQQFPDLHSELNLSSLELGDSALYFCASSVGGISTDTQYFGPGTRLTVL.

V and J are TRBV5-6 and TRBJ2-2; TRBD2 matches 7 bases. The CDR3 length is 17 residues. V lost 3 bases to trimming and J lost 6 bases; unmatched junction nucleotides: 14. Germline V gene lookup returns CDR1 SGHDT and CDR2 YYEEEE. Written as DNA, the CDR3 is TGTGCCAGCAGCTGGGGAACTAGCGCCCCCGGACCCGGGGAGCTGTTTTTT. Translation: CASSWGTSAPGPGELFF.

V and J are TRBV19 and TRBJ1-5; 7 bases agree with TRBD1. The germline V gene has CDR1 LNHDA and CDR2 SQIVND (reference sequence). V trimming: 8 bases; J trimming: 2 bases; junction bases outside the gene matches: 3. The length of the CDR3 is 13 residues. CDR3 bases: TGTGCCAGTCGACAGGGAGGCAATCAGCCCCAGCATTTT. The encoded protein is CASRQGGNQPQHF.

The V and J genes are TRBV18 and TRBJ1-4, with 7 bases that match TRBD1. The CDR3 loop spans 15 amino acids. Germline lookup yields CDR1 KGHSH and CDR2 LQKENI. The V and J ends lost 6 bases and 0 bases, in that order; junction bases with no gene match: 4. The CDR3 protein is CASSWDSATNEKLFF. The CDR3 DNA reads as TGTGCCAGCTCCTGGGACAGTGCAACTAATGAAAAACTGTTTTTT.

The chain is built from TRBV6-5 and TRBJ1-4; D perhaps matches TRBD1 (5 bases). CDR3 length equals 15 residues. Germline values: CDR1 MNHEY, CDR2 SVGAGI. V dropped 2 bases and J dropped 8 bases, with 15 bases sitting between them. CDR3 loop: CASSYALGGDEKLFF. The DNA of the CDR3 is TGTGCCAGCAGTTACGCGTTAGGAGGGGACGAAAAACTGTTTTTT.